The rows below give T cell receptor beta chains drawn from one sample of a study of T cell changes during pregnancy in multiple sclerosis. Sequenced by immunoSEQ multiplex PCR; TCRdb stores in-frame clones only, minus some. The sample has around 61,000 clones, around 91% seen once. Sequences were derived from peripheral blood, sampled in the third trimester of pregnancy. All receptors derive from a female donor in good health, enrolled as a control in a pregnancy study. The CDR3 runs from the conserved cysteine through the conserved F or W. Each record gives: clone size, CDR3 length, V gene, J gene, D gene, CDR3 DNA, CDR3 protein. D genes are given only for firm matches. Clone size is stated in some rows and not others, as once, few, many or a class when expanded.

-	15	TRBV11-3	TRBJ1-1	-	TGTGCCAGCAGCTTAGATTCATCAACAGGAACGGTAGCTTTCTTT	CASSLDSSTGTVAFF
-	14	TRBV27	TRBJ2-7	-	TGTGCCACCTCCACTCCCGGGAGCATATACGAGCAGTACTTC	CATSTPGSIYEQYF
once	15	TRBV28	TRBJ1-2	TRBD1	TGTGCCAGCAGACCGCCGACGGGACAGGGTCGTGGCTACACCTTC	CASRPPTGQGRGYTF
once	12	TRBV5-1	TRBJ2-7	-	TGCGCCAGCAGCTTTAATACCTACGAGCAGTACTTC	CASSFNTYEQYF
-	17	TRBV6-1	TRBJ1-1	-	TGTGCCAGCAGTGAAGCGCTTCAACCGGGGATGAACACTGAAGCTTTCTTT	CASSEALQPGMNTEAFF
-	14	TRBV27	TRBJ2-7	-	TGTGCCAGCAGTTCCAGGGGCCCCTCCTACGAGCAGTACTTC	CASSSRGPSYEQYF
-	16	TRBV28	TRBJ2-3	TRBD2	TGTGCCAGCAGTTTATGGGCTAGCGGGGGCACAGATACGCAGTATTTT	CASSLWASGGTDTQYF
once	16	TRBV7-9	TRBJ1-4	-	TGTGCCAGCAGCCCCAGGGGCAGCAAATATAATGAAAAACTGTTTTTT	CASSPRGSKYNEKLFF
-	12	TRBV18	TRBJ2-1	-	TGTGCCAGCTCAGTTGTAGTCAATGAGCAGTTCTTC	CASSVVVNEQFF
once	16	TRBV14	TRBJ1-1	-	TGTGCCAGCAGCCATCACGGCACAGTGCGGAACACTGAAGCTTTCTTT	CASSHHGTVRNTEAFF